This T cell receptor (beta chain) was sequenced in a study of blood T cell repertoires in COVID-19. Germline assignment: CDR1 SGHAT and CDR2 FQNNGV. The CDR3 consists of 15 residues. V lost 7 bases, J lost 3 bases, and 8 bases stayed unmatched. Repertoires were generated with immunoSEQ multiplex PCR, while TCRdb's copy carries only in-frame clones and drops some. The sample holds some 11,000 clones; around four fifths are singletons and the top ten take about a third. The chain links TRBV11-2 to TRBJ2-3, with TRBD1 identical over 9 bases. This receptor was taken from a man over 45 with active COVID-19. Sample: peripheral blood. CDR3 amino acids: CASTPSGTGTDTQYF. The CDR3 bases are TGTGCCAGCACCCCCTCCGGGACAGGGACAGATACGCAGTATTTT.